This T cell receptor (beta chain) was captured by sequencing in a study of monozygotic twins with inflammatory bowel disease (dated by TCRdb to 2018 to 2020). Regarding the complete study: In total, approximately 30 monozygotic twin pairs made up the full study: 19 Danish pairs, all IBD-discordant, plus nine German pairs, of which four were IBD-concordant and five were IBD-discordant. Within discordant pairs, disease-associated traits were sought mainly by comparing IBD patients with their genetically identical healthy co-twins. Each individual had, on average, about 151 000 unique TCRalpha sequences and 181 000 unique TCRbeta sequences available for analysis.

What the study reported, not specific to this receptor: Distinction between different T cell subtypes could not be achieved in the analysis. TCRbeta repertoire diversity, by inverse Simpson index, was decreased in IBD patients compared with their healthy co-twins. Fewer clonotypes were shared with other individuals by IBD patients than by healthy twins, most markedly in patients showing signs of disease activity. Repertoire similarity did not differ between concordant and discordant twins, which could be due to limited statistical power. No single strong signal or clonotype linked to IBD turned up in the results, so the idea that one exists was not supported. Because patients were on differing immunosuppressive treatments, the repertoires may have picked up extra background noise and inter-individual variability.

The CDR3 contains 16 residues, cysteine and phenylalanine counted. Only the protein is available. Looking up the germline V gene yields CDR1 SGHTA and CDR2 FQGNSA. From each donor, a 2.5 ml peripheral blood sample was collected into PAXgene tubes and kept at -80 degrees C. Without any T cell sorting, total RNA was extracted from whole blood using the PAXgene blood miRNA kit on an automated QIAcube. Peripheral blood from monozygotic twin pairs concordant or discordant for inflammatory bowel disease was subjected to deep TCRalpha and TCRbeta repertoire profiling with unique molecular barcoding. Smoking habits were recorded for all twin pairs, and individuals were classified as current, former or never smokers. Turning to this clonotype: Its antigen has not been determined.

Library construction relied on 5' RACE. The input for every TCR library was around 4,000 ng of total RNA. For each sample, cDNA synthesis was carried out in eight separate reactions using SMARTScribe reverse transcriptase. During cDNA synthesis, template switching introduced unique molecular identifiers that contained a 6-nucleotide sample barcode. Two nested PCRs of approximately 16 and 9 cycles amplified the TCRalpha and TCRbeta cDNA, and bead purification followed each PCR. Before amplification, the cDNA was treated with uracil DNA-glycosylase and purified using the QIAquick PCR purification kit. In the second PCR, Illumina TruSeq-compatible adapters and sample-specific barcodes were added. TapeStation and Qubit were used to check library quality and concentration, and 5 to 6 ng of each library went into the pool. The pooled libraries were sequenced with 2 x 100 bp reads and custom sequencing primers on an Illumina HiSeq2500 single-index Rapid Run. As for the authors' bioinformatics: MiGEC version 1.2.6 was used for UMI-based consensus assembly, which corrected PCR and sequencing errors. MiXCR version 2.1.1 was used to carry out V(D)J alignment, clonotype assembly and CDR3 extraction. To normalise gene usage, clonotype sharing and MAIT/NKT TCR abundance, the top 1000, 10 000 and 20 000 clonotypes in each sample were analysed. After downsampling to 27 000 UMIs, diversity was calculated as the inverse Simpson index using the vegan R package. Statistical testing used paired Mann-Whitney U tests on the discordant twin pairs and applied Benjamini-Hochberg correction for multiple testing. TCRdb reprocessed the reads and assigns one entry to each CDR3 protein sequence, leaving out DNA. TCRdb, rather than the study authors, made the V and J calls. This sample's table lists approximately 200,000 distinct CDR3 sequences. Roughly 8% of the sample is taken by the ten largest.

This clonotype originated in a human donor with ulcerative colitis or Crohn's disease, or a healthy co-twin of an affected twin (not recorded which). The source material was blood. This sequence uses TRBV7-2 and TRBJ2-3; TCRdb's D gene call, TRBD1, goes unchecked for lack of DNA. CDR3 reads: CASSFQGGGPTDTQYF.